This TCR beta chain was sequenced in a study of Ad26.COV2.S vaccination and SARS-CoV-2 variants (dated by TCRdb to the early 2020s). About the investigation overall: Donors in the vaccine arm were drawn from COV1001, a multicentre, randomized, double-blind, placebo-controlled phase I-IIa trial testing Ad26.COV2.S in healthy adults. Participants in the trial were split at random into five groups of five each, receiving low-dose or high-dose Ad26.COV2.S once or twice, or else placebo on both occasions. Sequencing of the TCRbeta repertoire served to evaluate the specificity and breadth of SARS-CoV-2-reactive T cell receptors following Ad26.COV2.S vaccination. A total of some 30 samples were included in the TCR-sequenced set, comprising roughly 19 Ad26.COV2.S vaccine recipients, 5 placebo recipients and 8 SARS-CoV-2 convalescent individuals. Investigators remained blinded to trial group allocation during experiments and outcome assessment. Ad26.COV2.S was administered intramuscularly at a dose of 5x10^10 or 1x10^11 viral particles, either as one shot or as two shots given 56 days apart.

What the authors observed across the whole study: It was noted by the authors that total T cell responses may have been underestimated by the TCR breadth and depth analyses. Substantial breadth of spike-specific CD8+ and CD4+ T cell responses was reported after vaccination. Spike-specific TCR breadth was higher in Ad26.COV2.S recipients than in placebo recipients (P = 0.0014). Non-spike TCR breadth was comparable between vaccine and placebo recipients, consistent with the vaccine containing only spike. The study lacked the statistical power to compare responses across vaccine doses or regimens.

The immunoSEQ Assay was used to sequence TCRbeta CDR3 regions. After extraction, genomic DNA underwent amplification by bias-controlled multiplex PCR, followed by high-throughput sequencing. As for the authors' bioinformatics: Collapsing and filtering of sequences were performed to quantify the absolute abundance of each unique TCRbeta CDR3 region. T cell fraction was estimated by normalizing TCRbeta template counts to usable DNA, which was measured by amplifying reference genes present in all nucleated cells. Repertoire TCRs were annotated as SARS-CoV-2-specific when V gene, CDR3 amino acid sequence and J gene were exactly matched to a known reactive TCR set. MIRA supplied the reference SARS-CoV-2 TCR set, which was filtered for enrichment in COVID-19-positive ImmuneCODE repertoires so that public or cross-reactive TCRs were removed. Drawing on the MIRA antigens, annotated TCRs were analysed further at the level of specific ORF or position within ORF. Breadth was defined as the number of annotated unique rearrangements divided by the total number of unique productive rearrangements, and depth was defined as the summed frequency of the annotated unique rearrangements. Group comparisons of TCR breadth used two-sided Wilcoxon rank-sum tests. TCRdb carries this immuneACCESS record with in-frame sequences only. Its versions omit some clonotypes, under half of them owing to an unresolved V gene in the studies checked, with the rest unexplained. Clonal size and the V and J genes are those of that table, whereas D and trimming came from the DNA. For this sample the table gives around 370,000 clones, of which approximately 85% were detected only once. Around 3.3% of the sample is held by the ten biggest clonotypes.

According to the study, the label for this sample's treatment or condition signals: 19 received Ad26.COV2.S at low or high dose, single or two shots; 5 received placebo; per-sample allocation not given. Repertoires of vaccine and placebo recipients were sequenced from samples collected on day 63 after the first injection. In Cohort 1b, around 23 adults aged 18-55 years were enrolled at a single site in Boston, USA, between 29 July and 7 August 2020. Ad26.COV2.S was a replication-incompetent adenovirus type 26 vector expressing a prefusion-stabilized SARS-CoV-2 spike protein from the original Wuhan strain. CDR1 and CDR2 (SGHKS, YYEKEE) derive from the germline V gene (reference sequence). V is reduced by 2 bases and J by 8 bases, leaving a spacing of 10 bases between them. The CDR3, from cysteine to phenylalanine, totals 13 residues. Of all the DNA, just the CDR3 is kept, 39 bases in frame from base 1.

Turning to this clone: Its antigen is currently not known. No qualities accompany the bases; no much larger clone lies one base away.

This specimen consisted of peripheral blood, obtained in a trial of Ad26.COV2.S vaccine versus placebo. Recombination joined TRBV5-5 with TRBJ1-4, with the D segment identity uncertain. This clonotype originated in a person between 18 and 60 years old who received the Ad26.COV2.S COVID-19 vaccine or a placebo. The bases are TGTGCCAGCAGCTTCGTACTAAGGGAAAAACTGTTTTTT. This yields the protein CASSFVLREKLFF.